The present TCR beta chain was sequenced within a study of cytomegalovirus exposure and HLA in healthy donors. Overall study results and limits: Researchers catalogued approximately 170 TCR beta chains as cytomegalovirus-associated.

Turning to this clone: What it binds is not known.

13 Jbeta primers and 60 Vbeta primers were used for the PCR. Data came from immunoSEQ multiplex PCR; TCRdb stores just in-frame clones and leaves some out. Its listing shows around 45,000 clones. Trimming cost V 0 bases and J 5 bases, with 17 bases left between them. The CDR3 has 16 residues. Germline CDR1 SGDLS, CDR2 YYNGEE. This clonotype was sampled from a male donor in good health and CMV-seronegative. The sample taken for sequencing was PBMCs. This rearrangement joins TRBV9 to TRBJ2-5; D may be TRBD1 (5 bases). CDR3 coding DNA: TGTGCCAGCAGCGTAGGAACAGGATTGGACGAGGAGACCCAGTACTTC. Protein product: CASSVGTGLDEETQYF.